Included here is one TCR beta chain sequence, with context. This entry comes from a study of blood T cells in healthy people across ages. Alongside a J-beta primer mix, a sample-barcoded 5' primer served in a second PCR lasting about 7 to 11 cycles. TCRdb called the 5' RACE reads again in MiXCR, with one record for every CDR3 protein. The sample holds about 930,000 distinct CDR3 sequences, approximately 32% seen once. The germline CDR1 and CDR2 sequences are DFQATT and SNEGSKA (reference sequence). The CDR3 runs to 13 residues. The V end lost 2 bases, the J end lost 7 bases, and 14 bases lay between the germline ends. These same data were also listed under a study on T cells of mothers and their children. That paper states: Sequencing returned over 10 million TCR beta CDR3 reads per mother and about 2.9 million per child.

The sequenced sample consisted of blood. The rearrangement links TRBV20-1 to TRBJ1-2; possible D gene TRBD1, 6 bases. This TCR came from a woman aged 40 to 50 in good health. CDR3 protein: CSARLRGWGGYTF. The CDR3, as DNA: TGCAGTGCTAGACTCAGGGGATGGGGTGGCTACACCTTC.